One and the same sample provided the 16 T cell receptor beta chains below, sequenced in a study of PD-L1 blockade in urothelial cancer. Assay: immunoSEQ multiplex PCR; the TCRdb copy retains only in-frame clones and omits some. The table has under 55,000 clones, around 82% seen once; the top ten hold roughly 5%. The source was PBMCs, collected around atezolizumab (anti-PD-L1) treatment. These receptors were obtained from a man aged 35 to 55 with urothelial cancer.

The chain is built from TRBV9 and TRBJ2-7; the D is unclear. Trimming removed 0 bases from V and 2 bases from J, with 9 bases in between. The CDR3 has 14 residues. Germline CDR1 SGDLS, CDR2 YYNGEE. The CDR3 protein is CASSVGTTAYEQYF. The CDR3 region has the DNA TGTGCCAGCAGCGTAGGTACCACAGCCTACGAGCAGTACTTC.

The chain couples TRBV6-5 to TRBJ1-5; D uncertain. The CDR3 covers 13 residues. Germline V gene data show CDR1 as MNHEY and CDR2 as SVGAGI. V lost 6 bases to trimming and J lost 6 bases, with 12 bases between them. The CDR3 DNA sequence: TGTGCCAGCAGCCCCGCAGGATTTCAGCCCCAGCATTTT. Translating gives CASSPAGFQPQHF.

The chain combines TRBV10-3 with TRBJ2-7, with D maybe TRBD2 (5 bases). The germline V and J ends were trimmed by 10 bases and 2 bases, with 15 bases remaining between them. This CDR3 spans 13 amino acids. Germline V gene lookup returns CDR1 ENHRY and CDR2 SYGVKD. In DNA, the CDR3 is TGTGCCACCAGAGCGGAGGTGGCCTACGAGCAGTACTTC. Encoded protein: CATRAEVAYEQYF.

The V call is TRBV30, the J call TRBJ1-2; a weak D match, TRBD1 (5 bases). Looked up from germline, CDR1 is GTSNPN and CDR2 is SVGIG (reference sequence). This CDR3 is 11 amino acids long. V was shortened by 5 bases and J by 6 bases, with 10 bases between the two germline ends. The CDR3 DNA reads as TGTGCCTGGTACGGGGGGAATGGCTACACCTTC. Amino acids: CAWYGGNGYTF.

The chain recombines TRBV30 with TRBJ1-1, with a possible D match to TRBD1 (5 bases). Between the trimmed V and J ends, which lost 2 bases and 3 bases, there was a span of 10 bases. CDR1 and CDR2 from the germline V gene are GTSNPN and SVGIG (reference sequence). The CDR3 runs 13 residues. CDR3 protein: CAWSNQGYTEAFF. The CDR3 nucleotides read TGTGCCTGGAGTAACCAGGGCTACACTGAAGCTTTCTTT.

This clone has only a few counts. V gene TRBV5-1 combines with J gene TRBJ2-2; 9 bases align to TRBD2. This CDR3 is built from 16 residues. Trimming cost V 4 bases and J 0 bases; bases outside gene matches: 4. Germline V lookup: CDR1 SGHRS, CDR2 YFSETQ. CDR3 DNA: TGCGCCAGCAGCCTACTAGCGGGTTCGAACACCGGGGAGCTGTTTTTT. It yields the protein CASSLLAGSNTGELFF.

The genes are TRBV4-3 and TRBJ1-1; 8 nucleotides align to TRBD1. The CDR3 covers 15 residues. CDR1 is LGHNA, CDR2 YSLEER, per germline. The trim removed 4 bases at V and 1 base at J, leaving 5 bases unmatched. CDR3 nucleotide sequence: TGCGCCAGCAGCCGGACAGGGTGGGGGAACACTGAAGCTTTCTTT. This encodes CASSRTGWGNTEAFF.

The chain has TRBV29-1 and TRBJ2-1, with TRBD2 matching 11 bases. V was pared by 1 base and J by 0 bases, with 5 bases of the junction left unmatched. Germline CDR1 SQVTM, CDR2 ANQGSEA. The CDR3 length is 17 residues. This CDR3 is CSVEGGLAGGSYNEQFF. Written as DNA, the CDR3 is TGCAGCGTTGAAGGGGGGCTAGCGGGAGGCTCCTACAATGAGCAGTTCTTC.

This chain links TRBV10-3 with TRBJ1-5, with D maybe TRBD1 (6 bases). V shed 6 bases and J shed 3 bases, with 12 bases lying between them. Germline-derived CDR1 and CDR2 are ENHRY and SYGVKD. The CDR3 has 14 residues. This chain's CDR3 is CAISVGQDNQPQHF. The CDR3 DNA reads TGTGCCATCAGCGTGGGACAAGACAATCAGCCCCAGCATTTT.

This clone was recorded only once. The V and J genes are TRBV9 and TRBJ2-3, with D possibly matching TRBD2 (7 bases). The V end was cut by 3 bases, the J end by 6 bases, with 23 bases between. The CDR3 has 17 residues. Germline assignment: CDR1 SGDLS and CDR2 YYNGEE. The CDR3 bases are TGTGCCAGCAGCGCGGGAGGACAGACGAAGAAGGGGGATACGCAGTATTTT. It translates to CASSAGGQTKKGDTQYF.

J is TRBJ2-3 and V is TRBV7-9; D call uncertain. The V end lost 4 bases, the J end lost 0 bases, and 11 bases lay between the germline ends. CDR1 and CDR2 from the germline V gene are SEHNR and FQNEAQ (reference sequence). The length of the CDR3 is 15 residues. The CDR3 sequence: CASSSQVPSTDTQYF. In DNA, the CDR3 is TGTGCCAGCAGCTCCCAGGTCCCTAGCACAGATACGCAGTATTTT.

V usage is TRBV15 and J usage is TRBJ2-2; 8 bases are shared with TRBD2. The ends lost 1 base at V and 3 bases at J; junction bases unmatched: 10. The CDR3 sequence is 18 residues long. CDR1 and CDR2 from the germline V gene are LNHNV and YYDKDF (reference sequence). The CDR3 DNA reads TGTGCCACCAGCAGAGGGTCCGGGGGCGGGAGGTACACCGGGGAGCTGTTTTTT. Translating it yields CATSRGSGGGRYTGELFF. Complete variable domain (other parts from reference TRBV15 and TRBJ2-2): DAMVIQNPRYQVTQFGKPVTLSCSQTLNHNVMYWYQQKSSQAPKLLFHYYDKDFNNEADTPDNFQSRRPNTSFCFLDIRSPGLGDTAMYLCATSRGSGGGRYTGELFFGEGSRLTVL.

The gene calls are TRBV29-1 and TRBJ1-2, with TRBD1 matching 11 bases. Germline V gene lookup returns CDR1 SQVTM and CDR2 ANQGSEA. Trimming at V came to 0 bases and at J to 7 bases, leaving 7 bases not matched to a gene. CDR3 length: 15 residues. For the CDR3, the DNA is TGCAGCGTTGAAGAATTAGAGGACAGGGGGCTTGGCTACACCTTC. Translation gives CSVEELEDRGLGYTF. Filled out from reference TRBV29-1 and TRBJ1-2, the complete variable domain reads SAVISQKPSRDICQRGTSLTIQCQVDSQVTMMFWYRQQPGQSLTLIATANQGSEATYESGFVIDKFPISRPNLTFSTLTVSNMSPEDSSIYLCSVEELEDRGLGYTFGSGTRLTVV.

The chain has TRBV20-1 and TRBJ2-7; TRBD2 is a possible D gene (5 bases). Germline CDR1 and CDR2: DFQATT and SNEGSKA (reference sequence). The V end was cut by 6 bases, the J end by 4 bases, with 10 bases between. The CDR3 totals 11 residues. CDR3 region: CSAHSGYEQYF. CDR3 coding DNA: TGCAGTGCGCATTCGGGGTACGAGCAGTACTTC.

This clone came up a few times. The chain has TRBV6-6 and TRBJ2-5, with 7 bases lining up with TRBD1. The length of the CDR3 is 12 residues. Germline assignment: CDR1 MNHNY and CDR2 SVGAGI (reference sequence). CDR3 DNA: TGTCAGACAGGGAACAATTGGGAGACCCAGTACTTC. Residues: CQTGNNWETQYF.

The genes are TRBV4-2 and TRBJ1-4; D ambiguous. The CDR3 extends over 15 amino acids. V lost 4 bases and J lost 6, with 15 bases in between. From germline, CDR1 is LGHNA and CDR2 YNFKEQ. CDR3 DNA sequence: TGTGCCAGCAGCCCCGGGAACATCCAGGATGAAAAACTGTTTTTT. Its protein is CASSPGNIQDEKLFF.